These T cell receptor beta chains were read from a single sample in a study of early T cells in non-severe SARS-CoV-2 infection. TCRdb itself ran the 5' RACE reads through MiXCR, one entry per CDR3 protein. The data show 50,000 or so distinct CDR3 sequences, with 14% to 15% seen just once and over 8% held by the top ten. The specimen was whole blood, collected at baseline. Source of these receptors: an adult who was a healthcare worker with PCR-confirmed SARS-CoV-2 infection or an uninfected control (not recorded which). Each CDR3 is given with its conserved first and last residue. D genes are given only for firm matches. The listing skips clone size in some rows; elsewhere it reads once, few, many or a size class.

J: TRBJ1-3; V: TRBV6-5; size: NA; D: TRBD1; DNA: TGTGCCAGCAGCCGAGACAGGGGAGTAGGATACACCATATATTTT; CDR3: CASSRDRGVGYTIYF
J: TRBJ1-2; V: TRBV18; size: few; D: TRBD1; DNA: TGTGCCAGCTCATCGGACAGGGACAACTATGGCTACACCTTC; CDR3: CASSSDRDNYGYTF
J: TRBJ1-1; V: TRBV29-1; size: NA; D: NA; DNA: TGCAGCGGGGGTTGGGACACTGAAGCTTTCTTT; CDR3: CSGGWDTEAFF
J: TRBJ1-4; V: TRBV5-1; size: few; D: NA; DNA: TGCGCCAGCAGCCCTCAGATTTTAGGAACTAATGAAAAACTGTTTTTT; CDR3: CASSPQILGTNEKLFF
J: TRBJ1-2; V: TRBV28; size: NA; D: NA; DNA: TGTGCCAGCAGTTTATCGCGGGGATCCCCCTGGGGCTACACCTTC; CDR3: CASSLSRGSPWGYTF
J: TRBJ2-5; V: TRBV2; size: NA; D: NA; DNA: TGTGCCAGCAGCTCCCTCGGGCAGCTCCAAGAGACCCAGTACTTC; CDR3: CASSSLGQLQETQYF
J: TRBJ1-1; V: TRBV29-1; size: NA; D: NA; DNA: TGCAGCGTTGATCTGGAGAACACTGAAGCTTTCTTT; CDR3: CSVDLENTEAFF
J: TRBJ2-2; V: TRBV19; size: medium-sized; D: NA; DNA: TGTGCCAGTAGTATTGGGCCTGGCGGGGAGCTGTTTTTT; CDR3: CASSIGPGGELFF
J: TRBJ1-2; V: TRBV6-1; size: NA; D: NA; DNA: TGTGCCAGCAGTGCGCCCCACAGGGCTAACTATGGCTACACCTTC; CDR3: CASSAPHRANYGYTF
J: TRBJ1-2; V: TRBV18; size: few; D: TRBD1; DNA: TGTGCCAGCTCACCCCCGGGACAGGTTAAAAACTATGGCTACACCTTC; CDR3: CASSPPGQVKNYGYTF
J: TRBJ2-1; V: TRBV4-1; size: NA; D: TRBD1; DNA: TGCGCCAGCAGCCAAGGGACAGGGAACTACAATGAGCAGTTCTTC; CDR3: CASSQGTGNYNEQFF
J: TRBJ2-3; V: TRBV27; size: many; D: NA; DNA: TGTGCCAGCAGTTTATACAGGGAAACAGATACGCAGTATTTT; CDR3: CASSLYRETDTQYF
J: TRBJ2-7; V: TRBV5-1; size: many; D: NA; DNA: TGCGCCAGCAGCGAGGACCCAAGGGAGCAGTACTTC; CDR3: CASSEDPREQYF
J: TRBJ1-2; V: TRBV7-6; size: NA; D: NA; DNA: TGTGCCAGCAGCTTATCCGACAGATTTAACTATGGCTACACCTTC; CDR3: CASSLSDRFNYGYTF
J: TRBJ2-3; V: TRBV6-5; size: few; D: TRBD2; DNA: TGTGCCAGCAGTTACTTGGGCGGGGGGGCCGATACAGATACGCAGTATTTT; CDR3: CASSYLGGGADTDTQYF
J: TRBJ1-5; V: TRBV29-1; size: few; D: TRBD1; DNA: TGCAATGCCCGGGACAGGGGAGAAAATAGCAATCAGCCCCAGCATTTT; CDR3: CNARDRGENSNQPQHF
J: TRBJ2-7; V: TRBV30; size: few; D: NA; DNA: TGTGCCTGGAGTACAGGCAGGCCCCCCTACGAGCAGTACTTC; CDR3: CAWSTGRPPYEQYF
J: TRBJ2-7; V: TRBV2; size: NA; D: NA; DNA: TGTGCCAGCAGTGACGAAGAGTACGAGCAGTACTTC; CDR3: CASSDEEYEQYF
J: TRBJ2-3; V: TRBV10-3; size: NA; D: TRBD1; DNA: TGTGCCATCAGTTCTCCGGGATTGGGGACAGATACGCAGAATTTT; CDR3: CAISSPGLGTDTQNF
J: TRBJ2-7; V: TRBV7-2; size: NA; D: TRBD1; DNA: TGTGCCAGCAGCTTAGCGTTCGGGACAGTAAGCTACGAGCAGTACTTC; CDR3: CASSLAFGTVSYEQYF
J: TRBJ2-2; V: TRBV7-2; size: many; D: NA; DNA: TGTGCCAGCAGCTTAGTTGGGACTCAAAACACCGGGGAGCTGTTTTTT; CDR3: CASSLVGTQNTGELFF
J: TRBJ1-1; V: TRBV6-2/TRBV6-3; size: few; D: NA; DNA: TGTGCCAGCAGTTACACCCTGACAGGATTTGAAGCTTTCTTT; CDR3: CASSYTLTGFEAFF
J: TRBJ2-7; V: TRBV6-1; size: NA; D: NA; DNA: TGTGCCAGCCTCTTAGGGCAGTCCTACGAGCAGTACTTC; CDR3: CASLLGQSYEQYF
J: TRBJ2-3; V: TRBV20-1; size: NA; D: TRBD2; DNA: TGCAGTGCTAGAGATCTCAGACTAGCGGGAGGAGATACGCAGTATTTT; CDR3: CSARDLRLAGGDTQYF
J: TRBJ2-1; V: TRBV10-3; size: many; D: NA; DNA: TGTGCCATCAGTGACCGACGGGGTCGACGATACAATGAGCAGTTCTTC; CDR3: CAISDRRGRRYNEQFF
J: TRBJ1-6; V: TRBV24-1; size: few; D: NA; DNA: TGTGCCACCAGTGTTGACGGGAATTCACCCCTCCACTTT; CDR3: CATSVDGNSPLHF
J: TRBJ2-7; V: TRBV7-2; size: NA; D: TRBD1; DNA: TGTGCCAGCAGCTTAGACAGGGGGCACTCCTACGAGCAGTACTTC; CDR3: CASSLDRGHSYEQYF
J: TRBJ2-3; V: TRBV28; size: few; D: NA; DNA: TGTGCCAGCAGTTTGGACTGGACAACAGATACGCAGTATTTT; CDR3: CASSLDWTTDTQYF
J: TRBJ2-5; V: TRBV7-8; size: few; D: NA; DNA: TGTGCCAGCAGCCACGGTGAACGGGTAGAGACCCAGTACTTC; CDR3: CASSHGERVETQYF
J: TRBJ2-1; V: TRBV5-1; size: few; D: TRBD2; DNA: TGCGCCAGCAGCTCCCAAACCCTCCTAGCGGGGACCTACAATGAGCAGTTCTTC; CDR3: CASSSQTLLAGTYNEQFF
J: TRBJ2-1; V: TRBV28; size: NA; D: NA; DNA: TGTGCCAGCAGACACGGGAGCTCCTACAATGAGCAGTTCTTC; CDR3: CASRHGSSYNEQFF
J: TRBJ2-2; V: TRBV11-2; size: NA; D: NA; DNA: TGTGCCAGCAGCTTAATCGGTACGAACACCGGGGAGCTGTTTTTT; CDR3: CASSLIGTNTGELFF
J: TRBJ1-5; V: TRBV7-2; size: many; D: NA; DNA: TGTGCCAGCAGCTTAAATAGGGATCAGCCCCAGCATTTT; CDR3: CASSLNRDQPQHF
J: TRBJ2-3; V: TRBV7-6; size: NA; D: TRBD1; DNA: TGTGTCAGCAGCCGGGGGTTCGACAGGGGCGGGACAGATACGCAGTATTTT; CDR3: CVSSRGFDRGGTDTQYF
J: TRBJ2-2; V: TRBV12-3/TRBV12-4; size: NA; D: NA; DNA: TGTGCCAGCAGTTTCCGACAGACCGGGGAGCTGTTTTTT; CDR3: CASSFRQTGELFF
J: TRBJ2-5; V: TRBV29-1; size: NA; D: NA; DNA: TGCAGCGCCCACAGTCTGCAAGGGTCCCAAGAGACCCAGTACTTC; CDR3: CSAHSLQGSQETQYF
J: TRBJ2-7; V: TRBV10-3; size: few; D: TRBD1; DNA: TGTGCCTCCTTCTCAGGGGGCTCCTACGAGCAGTACTTC; CDR3: CASFSGGSYEQYF
J: TRBJ1-6; V: TRBV20-1; size: NA; D: TRBD1; DNA: TGCAGTGCTAGCGCCGCAGGGGGAGACAATTCACCCCTCCACTTT; CDR3: CSASAAGGDNSPLHF
J: TRBJ2-7; V: TRBV5-1; size: NA; D: NA; DNA: TGCGCCAGCAGATCCGGGACGGTGAGCTCCTACGAGCAGTACTTC; CDR3: CASRSGTVSSYEQYF
J: TRBJ2-3; V: TRBV7-9; size: few; D: NA; DNA: TGTGCCAGCAGCTTAGCGGTTACTAGCACAGATACGCAGTATTTT; CDR3: CASSLAVTSTDTQYF
J: TRBJ1-3; V: TRBV5-6; size: few; D: NA; DNA: TGTGCCAGCAGCTTGGAAGTCGGCTTTTTTGGAAACACCATATATTTT; CDR3: CASSLEVGFFGNTIYF
J: TRBJ1-2; V: TRBV13; size: NA; D: NA; DNA: TGTGCCAGCAGCTTAGGACAACCTAACTATGGCTACACCTTC; CDR3: CASSLGQPNYGYTF
J: TRBJ2-2; V: TRBV10-1; size: NA; D: NA; DNA: TGCGCCAGCAGTGTGGGTTCCGGGGAGCTGTTTTTT; CDR3: CASSVGSGELFF
J: TRBJ2-5; V: TRBV19; size: many; D: NA; DNA: TGTGCCAGTAGTACCATATATGGAGAGACCCAGTACTTC; CDR3: CASSTIYGETQYF